Each of the 8 T cell receptor beta chains below was sequenced from the same sample in a study of long-term antiretroviral therapy in people with HIV. The immunoSEQ assay was v3.0, run at survey level. Sequencing used immunoSEQ multiplex PCR; TCRdb keeps in-frame clones, though not all of them. The sample has 15,000 to 20,000 clones, 65% to 85% seen once; the top ten hold approximately 8.4%. The sequencing used unsorted PBMCs, collected 0.9 years after starting antiretroviral therapy. Source of these receptors: a man in his late teens or twenties with HIV.

The V and J genes are TRBV19 and TRBJ2-3, with 9 bases that match TRBD2. Trimming at V came to 8 bases and at J to 6 bases, leaving 9 bases not matched to a gene. The CDR3 is 14 residues long. The germline V gene has CDR1 LNHDA and CDR2 SQIVND (reference sequence). This chain's CDR3 is CASHQRGVRDTQYF. In DNA, the CDR3 is TGTGCCAGTCATCAGCGGGGGGTCAGGGATACGCAGTATTTT.

This sequence joins TRBV4-1 and TRBJ2-1; perhaps D is TRBD1 or TRBD2 (5 bases each). Trimming cost V 6 bases and J 4 bases, with 13 bases left between them. The CDR3 runs to 14 residues. Germline CDR1 and CDR2: MGHRA and YSYEKL. CDR3 sequence: CASSHPGPYNEQFF. The CDR3 nucleotides read TGCGCCAGCAGTCATCCGGGACCTTACAATGAGCAGTTCTTC.

This clone is a singleton in its sample. The rearrangement joins TRBV28 to TRBJ1-1, with 10 bases that match TRBD1. Germline assignment: CDR1 MDHEN and CDR2 SYDVKM. V lost 5 bases and J lost 4; bases outside the gene matches: 7. The CDR3 loop spans 15 amino acids. The CDR3 reads CASSSPGQGSTEAFF. As DNA, the CDR3 is TGTGCCAGCAGTAGTCCGGGACAGGGGAGCACTGAAGCTTTCTTT.

The chain is built from TRBV5-1 and TRBJ1-2, with D maybe TRBD1 (6 bases). Germline-derived CDR1 and CDR2 are SGHRS and YFSETQ. The CDR3 runs to 14 residues. V lost 4 bases to trimming and J lost 0 bases, with 10 bases between them. Here the CDR3 reads CASSPQGTNYGYTF. The CDR3 DNA reads TGCGCCAGCAGCCCACAGGGAACTAACTATGGCTACACCTTC.

The chain carries TRBV5-1 and TRBJ2-5; tentative D call: TRBD2 (7 bases). CDR1 SGHRS and CDR2 YFSETQ come from the germline V gene. Trimming removed 3 bases from V and 1 base from J, with 13 bases in between. The length of the CDR3 is 15 residues. CDR3 in DNA: TGCGCCAGCAGCTCCGAAGGGGGGGTCCAAGAGACCCAGTACTTC. Protein product: CASSSEGGVQETQYF.

This sequence joins TRBV19 and TRBJ1-1, with 10 bases matching TRBD1. The CDR3 loop spans 13 amino acids. Germline loops: CDR1 LNHDA, CDR2 SQIVND (reference sequence). The J segment lost 3 bases and the V segment lost 10 bases, leaving 5 bases of the junction unmatched. The DNA for the CDR3 is TGTGCCACCCGGGACAGGGGCTACACTGAAGCTTTCTTT. This codes for CATRDRGYTEAFF.

The J gene is TRBJ2-7, the V gene TRBV2, with D hard to call. Germline values: CDR1 SNHLY, CDR2 FYNNEI. The CDR3 consists of 12 residues. V was trimmed by 6 bases and J by 0 bases, leaving 6 bases between them. The CDR3 DNA reads as TGTGCCAGCAGAGGGAACTCCTACGAGCAGTACGTC. Translation: CASRGNSYEQYV.

This clone has just a few counts. The chain combines TRBV9 with TRBJ2-2; D might be TRBD2 (6 bases). V was cut by 2 bases and J by 8 bases, with 10 bases left in between. The CDR3 length is 13 residues. Germline V gives CDR1 SGDLS, CDR2 YYNGEE. The CDR3 protein is CASSVGGTGELFF. CDR3 nucleotide sequence: TGTGCCAGCAGCGTGGGAGGTACTGGGGAGCTGTTTTTT.